This T cell receptor (beta chain) was recovered during a study of cytomegalovirus exposure and HLA in healthy donors. Though probably carrying unrecorded immune exposures, donors were nominally healthy at sampling. Turning to this clone: Its antigen is not identified.

Broader study findings: It has been reported that TCR beta sequences accurately predicted the HLA-A and HLA-B alleles of most subjects.

60 Vbeta and 13 Jbeta primers were used in PCR. Under the authors' procedure: As a later analysis found, there were roughly 80 million unique TCR beta chains, of which 8.5 million to 13 million were shared. Assay used: immunoSEQ multiplex PCR; TCRdb lists only in-frame clones, some missing. The V and J calls and clone size are taken from that table; D and trimming were inferred from the DNA. The data contain 150,000 to 200,000 clones, almost 85% of them singletons. What was sequenced was PBMCs. The sequence was obtained from a woman between 50 and 59 years old in good health and CMV-seronegative.

Here the CDR3 reads CASSLENRPGTEAFF. The CDR3 DNA follows: TGTGCCAGCAGCTTGGAAAACAGGCCCGGGACTGAAGCTTTCTTT. V usage is TRBV5-6 and J usage is TRBJ1-1; the D gene is possibly TRBD1 (5 bases). Germline-derived CDR1 and CDR2 are SGHDT and YYEEEE. This CDR3 has 15 residues. The V and J ends lost 0 bases and 5 bases respectively, with 14 bases between them. The variable domain in full, completed from reference TRBV5-6 and TRBJ1-1, reads DAGVTQSPTHLIKTRGQQVTLRCSPKSGHDTVSWYQQALGQGPQFIFQYYEEEERQRGNFPDRFSGHQFPNYSSELNVNALLLGDSALYLCASSLENRPGTEAFFGQGTRLTVV.